Presented here are 9 T cell receptor beta chains from one specimen sequenced in a study of T cell changes during pregnancy in multiple sclerosis. TCRdb's table, derived via immunoSEQ multiplex PCR, lists solely in-frame clones and lacks some. The sample includes some 97,000 clones, around 92% of them seen just once. The sequences come from peripheral blood, collected before pregnancy. These receptors all stem from a female donor with multiple sclerosis, enrolled in a pregnancy study.

CDR3 DNA sequence: TGTGCCAGCTCAGGGTTATTAGGGGCCAACGTCCTGACTTTC. As protein: CASSGLLGANVLTF. J is TRBJ2-6 and V is TRBV2; weak D call: TRBD1 (5 bases). The CDR3 runs 14 residues. V lost 8 bases and J 4 bases, leaving 12 bases between the germline ends. Germline V gene sequence: CDR1 SNHLY, CDR2 FYNNEI.

The rearrangement uses TRBV5-1 and TRBJ1-1; 9 nucleotides match TRBD1. The V and J ends lost 4 bases and 4 bases, in that order; junction bases with no gene match: 8. Germline CDR1 and CDR2: SGHRS and YFSETQ. The CDR3 has 15 amino acids. The CDR3 coding sequence is TGCGCCAGCAGCACCTGGACAGGGGCGACCACTGAAGCTTTCTTT. Translated: CASSTWTGATTEAFF.

The chain couples TRBV25-1 to TRBJ1-1, with D tentatively TRBD1 (6 bases). V shed 6 bases and J shed 6 bases, with 26 bases lying between them. This CDR3 has 17 residues. CDR1 and CDR2 (germline): MGHDK, SYGVNS. CDR3 region: CASSSWAPQGKAPEAFF. The CDR3 coding sequence is TGTGCCAGCAGCTCTTGGGCGCCACAGGGAAAGGCCCCTGAAGCTTTCTTT.

This chain uses TRBV6-4 with TRBJ2-1; D unresolved. Trimming stripped 0 bases from V and 6 bases from J, with 6 bases between. Germline CDR1 MRHNA, CDR2 SNTAGT. CDR3 size: 13 residues. The CDR3 sequence is CASSDSSSNEQFF. CDR3 bases: TGTGCCAGCAGTGACTCTAGCTCCAATGAGCAGTTCTTC.

This chain uses TRBV9 with TRBJ2-7, with 9 positions matching TRBD1. This CDR3 comprises 15 residues. The V segment lost 3 bases and the J segment 3 bases; nucleotides outside the gene matches: 7. Germline loops: CDR1 SGDLS, CDR2 YYNGEE. The CDR3 loop reads CASSEQGAGGYEQYF. CDR3 bases: TGTGCCAGCAGCGAACAGGGGGCCGGAGGCTACGAGCAGTACTTC.

The chain is built from TRBV5-8 and TRBJ2-3, with unresolved D. Looked up from germline, CDR1 is SGHTS and CDR2 is YDEGEE. This CDR3 region has 12 residues. The ends were cut back, 1 base at V and 7 bases at J, with 7 bases in the middle. DNA of the CDR3: TGTGCCAGCAGCTTGTGGTCTAATACGCAGTATTTT. This translates into CASSLWSNTQYF.

The rearrangement uses TRBV2 and TRBJ1-1; possible D gene TRBD1, 6 bases. V shed 4 bases and J shed 6 bases, with 21 bases lying between them. Germline V lookup: CDR1 SNHLY, CDR2 FYNNEI. This CDR3 has 16 amino acids. This chain's CDR3 is CASSALDSTAGAEAFF. The CDR3, as DNA: TGTGCCAGCAGTGCTCTGGACAGTACCGCGGGAGCTGAAGCTTTCTTT.

V usage is TRBV19 and J usage is TRBJ2-7; TRBD1 is a possible D gene (6 bases). CDR1 is LNHDA, CDR2 SQIVND, per germline (reference sequence). Trimming stripped 4 bases from V and 4 bases from J, with 20 bases between. This CDR3 contains 16 residues. This chain's CDR3 is CASSKAAGAASYEQYF. CDR3 DNA sequence: TGTGCCAGTAGTAAGGCCGCAGGGGCCGCGTCATACGAGCAGTACTTC.

The chain recombines TRBV9 with TRBJ1-1; D is possibly TRBD1 (5 bases). Trimming left V 0 bases short and J 0 bases short, with 21 bases between. CDR1 and CDR2 (germline): SGDLS, YYNGEE. There are 19 residues in the CDR3. Written as DNA, the CDR3 is TGTGCCAGCAGCGTAGCCCATGGACATCGGGGAGGGTTGAACACTGAAGCTTTCTTT. It encodes CASSVAHGHRGGLNTEAFF.